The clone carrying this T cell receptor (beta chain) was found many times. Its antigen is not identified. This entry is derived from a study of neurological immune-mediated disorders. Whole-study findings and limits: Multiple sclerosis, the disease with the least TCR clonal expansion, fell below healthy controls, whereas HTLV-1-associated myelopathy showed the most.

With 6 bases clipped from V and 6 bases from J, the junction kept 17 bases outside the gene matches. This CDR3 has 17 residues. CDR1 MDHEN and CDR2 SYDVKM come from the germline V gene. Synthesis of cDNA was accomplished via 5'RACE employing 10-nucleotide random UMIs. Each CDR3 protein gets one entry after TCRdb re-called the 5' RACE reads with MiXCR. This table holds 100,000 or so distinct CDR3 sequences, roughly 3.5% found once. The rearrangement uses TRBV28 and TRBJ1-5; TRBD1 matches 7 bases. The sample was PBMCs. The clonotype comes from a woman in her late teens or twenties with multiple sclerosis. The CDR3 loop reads CASRSLTLDRRFQPQHF. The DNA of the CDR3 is TGTGCCAGCAGATCTCTGACCCTGGACAGGCGGTTTCAGCCCCAGCATTTT. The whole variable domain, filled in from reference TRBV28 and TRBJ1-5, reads DVKVTQSSRYLVKRTGEKVFLECVQDMDHENMFWYRQDPGLGLRLIYFSYDVKMKEKGDIPEGYSVSREKKERFSLILESASTNQTSMYLCASRSLTLDRRFQPQHFGDGTRLSIL.